The rows below give T cell receptor beta chains drawn from one sample of a study of T cells in Graves' hyperthyroidism and ophthalmopathy. TCRdb fed the multiplex PCR reads into MiXCR, producing one record per CDR3 protein. Of some 580,000 distinct CDR3 sequences in the sample, about a sixth are singletons; the top ten hold more than 3%. Source material: blood. These receptor sequences come from a woman aged 40 to 50 with Graves' ophthalmopathy. Both conserved end residues are part of each CDR3. The order of the fields is J gene, V gene, clone size, D gene, CDR3 protein, CDR3 DNA. A D gene is named only where the DNA matches it firmly. Clone size is not always given. Where it is, it says once, few, many or a class for expanded clones.

TRBJ1-1 TRBV19 few . CASSSGEKEVSAFF TGTGCCAGTAGCTCCGGGGAGAAGGAAGTTTCGGCTTTCTTT
TRBJ1-3 TRBV15 . . CATSRNSVDSGNTIYF TGTGCCACCAGCAGAAATTCAGTCGACTCTGGAAACACCATATATTTT
TRBJ1-2 TRBV20-1 few TRBD1 CSAPGTGDSYGYTF TGCAGTGCTCCCGGGACAGGGGATAGCTATGGCTACACCTTC
TRBJ2-2 TRBV30 few . CAWSVPGETGELFF TGTGCCTGGAGTGTACCTGGCGAAACCGGGGAGCTGTTTTTT
TRBJ2-2 TRBV7-8 . TRBD1 CASSRDRVGGELFF TGTGCCAGCAGCAGAGACAGGGTGGGCGGGGAGCTGTTTTTT
TRBJ2-1 TRBV13 few TRBD2 CASSLAGSGGYEQFF TGTGCCAGCAGCTTAGCCGGTAGCGGGGGGTATGAGCAGTTCTTC
TRBJ1-1 TRBV29-1 . TRBD1 CSVTGTGFSNTEAFF TGCAGCGTTACAGGGACAGGCTTTTCGAACACTGAAGCTTTCTTT
TRBJ1-4 TRBV6-2/TRBV6-3 few TRBD1 CASSGRTGSKLFF TGTGCCAGCAGTGGTCGGACAGGGTCAAAACTGTTTTTT
TRBJ2-7 TRBV3-1 . . CASSYDIGEQYF TGTGCCAGCAGCTATGACATTGGCGAGCAGTACTTC
TRBJ1-5 TRBV2 many TRBD1 CASSEDRGGQPQHF TGTGCCAGCAGTGAAGACAGGGGAGGACAGCCCCAGCATTTT
TRBJ2-2 TRBV24-1 once . CATSEGTRGELFF TGTGCCACCAGTGAGGGGACAAGGGGGGAGCTGTTTTTT
TRBJ1-5 TRBV20-1 many TRBD1 CSARQGGGNQPQHF TGCAGTGCTCGACAGGGGGGAGGCAATCAGCCCCAGCATTTT
TRBJ1-5 TRBV7-2 many . CASSLTGLGNQPQHF TGTGCCAGCAGCTTAACGGGGTTGGGCAATCAGCCCCAGCATTTT
TRBJ2-7 TRBV9 few . CASSGGAYDYEQYF TGTGCCAGCAGCGGCGGGGCATACGATTACGAGCAGTACTTC
TRBJ1-2 TRBV27 many . CASSETGGLYGYTF TGTGCCAGCAGTGAAACCGGAGGCTTATATGGCTACACCTTC
TRBJ2-5 TRBV28 many . CASSFRAVQETQYF TGTGCCAGCAGTTTCCGCGCAGTCCAAGAGACCCAGTACTTC
TRBJ2-1 TRBV28 few TRBD1 CASSGDRPYNEQFF TGTGCCAGCAGTGGGGACAGGCCATACAATGAGCAGTTCTTC
TRBJ1-2 TRBV7-2 . . CASSFRSQGYGYTF TGTGCCAGCAGCTTTCGTAGTCAGGGCTATGGCTACACCTTC
TRBJ1-1 TRBV27 many . CASSLWAGLMNTEAFF TGTGCCAGCAGTTTATGGGCAGGACTCATGAACACTGAAGCTTTCTTT
TRBJ2-1 TRBV9 few TRBD1 CASSAGQGNSYNEQFF TGTGCCAGCAGCGCCGGACAGGGGAACTCCTACAATGAGCAGTTCTTC
TRBJ1-2 TRBV29-1 . . CSVKPAGGYGYTF TGCAGCGTTAAGCCGGCAGGAGGATATGGCTACACCTTC
TRBJ2-7 TRBV20-1 few . CSARDPGKSYEQYF TGCAGTGCTAGAGATCCCGGAAAGTCCTACGAGCAGTACTTC
TRBJ2-5 TRBV6-1 . TRBD2 CASSSSTGLAGGSYQETQYF TGTGCCAGCAGTTCCTCCACGGGACTAGCGGGGGGCTCGTACCAAGAGACCCAGTACTTC
TRBJ2-1 TRBV12-3/TRBV12-4 . TRBD2 CASSWVLSGDPYNEQFF TGTGCCAGCAGTTGGGTTCTTAGCGGGGACCCCTACAATGAGCAGTTCTTC
TRBJ2-1 TRBV3-1 few . CASSFNTGNNEQFF TGTGCCAGCAGCTTCAACACAGGGAACAATGAGCAGTTCTTC
TRBJ2-7 TRBV12-3/TRBV12-4 . . CASRLRYEQYF TGTGCCAGCAGGTTGCGATACGAGCAGTACTTC
TRBJ1-5 TRBV2 . . CASKGPIGQPQHF TGTGCCAGCAAAGGACCAATTGGGCAGCCCCAGCATTTT
TRBJ2-7 TRBV5-1 . TRBD1 CASSGTGSFYEQYF TGCGCCAGCAGCGGGACAGGGTCGTTCTACGAGCAGTACTTC
TRBJ2-3 TRBV9 few TRBD2 CASSWTSDTDTQYF TGTGCCAGCAGTTGGACTAGCGACACAGATACGCAGTATTTT
TRBJ2-4 TRBV24-1 . . CATLVGQPLAKNIQYF TGTGCCACCTTAGTGGGGCAACCGCTAGCCAAAAACATTCAGTACTTC
TRBJ1-2 TRBV2 . . CASSEVGVAGIGYTF TGTGCCAGCAGTGAAGTCGGGGTCGCCGGGATCGGCTACACCTTC
TRBJ2-5 TRBV5-1 . . CASSPQGRVQETQYF TGCGCCAGCAGCCCACAGGGGAGGGTCCAAGAGACCCAGTACTTC
TRBJ2-1 TRBV3-1 many TRBD1 CASSQGTGNEQFF TGTGCCAGCAGCCAGGGGACAGGCAATGAGCAGTTCTTC
TRBJ2-5 TRBV7-2 . TRBD2 CASSLSSGRYETQYF TGTGCCAGCAGCTTGTCTAGCGGGAGATACGAGACCCAGTACTTC
TRBJ2-1 TRBV5-1 many TRBD1 CASSLGGTGDNNEQFF TGCGCCAGCAGCTTGGGAGGGACAGGGGACAACAATGAGCAGTTCTTC
TRBJ2-1 TRBV5-1 many TRBD2 CASSPRGGSGEQFF TGCGCCAGCAGCCCCCGGGGAGGGAGCGGTGAGCAGTTCTTC
TRBJ2-4 TRBV6-1 few . CASSYAALALGNIQYF TGTGCCAGCAGTTACGCGGCGCTAGCGCTTGGAAACATTCAGTACTTC
TRBJ2-5 TRBV20-1 many . CSASPGEQGGETQYF TGCAGTGCTAGTCCCGGGGAACAGGGAGGGGAGACCCAGTACTTC
TRBJ1-5 TRBV12-5 . . CASGGVNQPQHF TGTGCTAGTGGGGGGGTCAATCAGCCCCAGCATTTT
TRBJ1-2 TRBV6-1 . . CASRPQGAPNYGYTF TGTGCCAGCAGACCACAGGGAGCCCCTAACTATGGCTACACCTTC
TRBJ1-2 TRBV6-1 many . CASSALQGVYGYTF TGTGCCAGCAGTGCGCTACAGGGAGTTTATGGCTACACCTTC
TRBJ2-3 TRBV7-9 . TRBD2 CASSPPLAGPRDTQYF TGTGCCAGCAGCCCCCCACTAGCGGGGCCGAGAGATACGCAGTATTTT
TRBJ2-3 TRBV28 few TRBD1 CASRSRGSTDTQYF TGTGCCAGCAGGTCCAGGGGGTCCACAGATACGCAGTATTTT